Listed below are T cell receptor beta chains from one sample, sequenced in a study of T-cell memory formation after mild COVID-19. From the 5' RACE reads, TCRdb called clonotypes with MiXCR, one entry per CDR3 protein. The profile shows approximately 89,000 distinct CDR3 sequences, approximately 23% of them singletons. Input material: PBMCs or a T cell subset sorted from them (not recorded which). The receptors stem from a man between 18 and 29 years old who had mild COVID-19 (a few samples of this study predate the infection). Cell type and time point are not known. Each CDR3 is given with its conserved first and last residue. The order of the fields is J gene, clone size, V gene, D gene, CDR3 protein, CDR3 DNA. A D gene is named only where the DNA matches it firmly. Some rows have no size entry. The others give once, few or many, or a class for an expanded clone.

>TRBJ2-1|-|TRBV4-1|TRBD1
CASSPRETGGYEQFF
TGCGCCAGCAGCCCGCGAGAGACAGGGGGGTATGAGCAGTTCTTC
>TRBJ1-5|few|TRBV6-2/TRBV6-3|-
CASRPGGARGNLPQHF
TGTGCCAGCAGGCCTGGCGGGGCACGGGGGAATCTGCCCCAGCATTTT
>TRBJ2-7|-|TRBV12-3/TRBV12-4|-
CASIPSVGDEQYF
TGTGCCAGCATACCGTCGGTTGGGGACGAGCAGTACTTC
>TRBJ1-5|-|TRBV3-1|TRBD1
CASSPGTGGPVYNQPQHF
TGTGCCAGCAGCCCAGGGACAGGGGGCCCAGTTTACAATCAGCCCCAGCATTTT
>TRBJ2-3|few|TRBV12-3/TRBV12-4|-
CASSALQGQGTDTQYF
TGTGCCAGCAGTGCCCTCCAGGGTCAAGGCACAGATACGCAGTATTTT
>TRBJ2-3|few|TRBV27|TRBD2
CASVTVAGVLRGDTQYF
TGTGCCAGCGTAACGGTAGCGGGGGTTTTAAGAGGAGATACGCAGTATTTT
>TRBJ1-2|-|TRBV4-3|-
CASSQDPGLYGYTF
TGCGCCAGCAGCCAAGATCCGGGGCTTTATGGCTACACCTTC
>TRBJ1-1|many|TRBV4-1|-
CASSQDNTEAFF
TGCGCCAGCAGCCAAGATAACACTGAAGCTTTCTTT
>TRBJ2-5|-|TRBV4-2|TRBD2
CASSARGSQETQYF
TGTGCCAGCAGCGCGCGGGGGTCTCAGGAGACCCAGTACTTC
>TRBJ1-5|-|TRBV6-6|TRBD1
CASARGQGYQPQHF
TGTGCCAGCGCCAGGGGACAGGGGTATCAGCCCCAGCATTTT
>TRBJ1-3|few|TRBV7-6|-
CASSLGESNTIYF
TGTGCCAGCAGCTTAGGGGAATCGAACACCATATATTTT
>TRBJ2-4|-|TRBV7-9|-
CASSGGRIQYF
TGTGCCAGCAGCGGCGGACGCATTCAGTACTTC
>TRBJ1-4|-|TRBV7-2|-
CASSGNLGYEKLFF
TGTGCCAGCAGCGGGAACCTGGGGTACGAAAAACTGTTTTTT
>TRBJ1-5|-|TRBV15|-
CATSRAPSGGQPQHF
TGTGCCACCAGCCGAGCTCCTAGTGGGGGTCAGCCCCAGCATTTT
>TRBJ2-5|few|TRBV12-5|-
CASGFGVEETQYF
TGTGCTAGTGGTTTCGGGGTGGAGGAGACCCAGTACTTC
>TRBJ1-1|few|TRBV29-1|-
CSGRFGGTEAFF
TGCAGCGGGAGGTTTGGGGGCACTGAAGCTTTCTTT